Below are 3 T cell receptor beta chains sequenced from a single sample in a study of cytomegalovirus exposure and HLA in healthy donors. Researchers ran the PCR with 60 Vbeta and 13 Jbeta primers. Data came from immunoSEQ multiplex PCR; TCRdb stores just in-frame clones and leaves some out. The sample has over 110,000 clones; more than 70% are singletons. The sequencing input was PBMCs. These receptor sequences come from a male donor in good health and CMV-seropositive.

This clone was seen a handful of times. The chain joins TRBV5-6 to TRBJ2-5; D may be TRBD1 (5 bases). The CDR3 contains 13 residues. V was pared by 5 bases and J by 1 base, with 9 bases between. Looked up from germline, CDR1 is SGHDT and CDR2 is YYEEEE. CDR3 nucleotides: TGTGCCAGCAGTAGGCAGGGCCAAGAGACCCAGTACTTC. Translated, it gives CASSRQGQETQYF.

This rearrangement joins TRBV5-1 to TRBJ2-3, with D tentatively TRBD1 (5 bases). This CDR3 region has 16 residues. V lost 0 bases and J 1 base, leaving 12 bases between the germline ends. Germline V gene sequence: CDR1 SGHRS, CDR2 YFSETQ. In DNA form, the CDR3 reads TGCGCCAGCAGCTTGGATGGGGCCTGGGGCACAGATACGCAGTATTTT. Translation gives CASSLDGAWGTDTQYF. The full variable domain, in which reference TRBV5-1 and TRBJ2-3 provide the parts outside the CDR3, is KAGVTQTPRYLIKTRGQQVTLSCSPISGHRSVSWYQQTPGQGLQFLFEYFSETQRNKGNFPGRFSGRQFSNSRSEMNVSTLELGDSALYLCASSLDGAWGTDTQYFGPGTRLTVL.

In DNA form, the CDR3 reads TGTGCTAGTGGAACCACGGGACAGGGGGCCGCCTACACTGAAGCTTTCTTT. This translates into CASGTTGQGAAYTEAFF. This chain links TRBV12-5 with TRBJ1-1, with 12 positions matching TRBD1. The V gene end was trimmed by 6 bases and the J gene end by 3 bases; junction bases not matched to a gene: 11. The germline V gene has CDR1 LGHNT and CDR2 FRNRAP. This CDR3 has 17 amino acids.